This T cell receptor beta chain derives from a study of T-cell reconstitution after alpha-beta-depleted transplantation in children. Study outcomes and limitations: T cells produced anew were the main source of T-cell counts and diversity one year after transplant.

As concerns this clonotype: Its cognate antigen is unknown.

The CDR3 spans 17 residues. Per the germline V gene, CDR1 is MDHEN and CDR2 is SYDVKM. V gave up 7 bases and J gave up 1 base; unmatched junction bases: 13. Molecular barcoding with unique molecular identifiers was used for the TCRbeta library. MiXCR, run by TCRdb on the PCR reads, gives a single entry per CDR3 protein. Of about 200,000 distinct CDR3 sequences in the sample, roughly 7% were seen once. The starting material was PBMCs, obtained before TCRalphabeta/CD19-depleted stem cell transplant. This receptor was identified in a boy aged 2 to 10 with acute lymphoblastic leukemia, due to receive a stem cell transplant. J is TRBJ1-2 and V is TRBV28; the match to TRBD1 covers 9 bases. The CDR3 nucleotides read TGTGCCAGCATTGAGAACAGGGGGCCGAGGGGTAACTATGGCTACACCTTC. Its translation: CASIENRGPRGNYGYTF.